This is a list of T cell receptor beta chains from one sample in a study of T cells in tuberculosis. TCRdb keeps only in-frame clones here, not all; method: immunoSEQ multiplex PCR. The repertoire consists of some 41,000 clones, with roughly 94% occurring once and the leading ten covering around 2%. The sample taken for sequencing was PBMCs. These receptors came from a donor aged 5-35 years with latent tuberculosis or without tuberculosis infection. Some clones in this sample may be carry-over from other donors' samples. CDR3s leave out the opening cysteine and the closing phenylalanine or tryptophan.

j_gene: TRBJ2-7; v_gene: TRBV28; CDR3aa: ASRSSLVEQY
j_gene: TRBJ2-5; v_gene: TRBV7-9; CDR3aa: ASSSKLADQETQY
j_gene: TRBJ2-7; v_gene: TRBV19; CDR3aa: ASSRNRDSPYEQY
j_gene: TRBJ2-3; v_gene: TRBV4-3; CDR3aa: ASSQDLGTGPTGTQY
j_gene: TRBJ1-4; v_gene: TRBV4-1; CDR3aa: ASSQGDLRDTDEKLF
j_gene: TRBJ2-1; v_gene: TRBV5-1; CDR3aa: ASSLVAGFNNEQF
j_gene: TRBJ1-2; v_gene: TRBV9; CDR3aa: ASSSRGLGYGYT
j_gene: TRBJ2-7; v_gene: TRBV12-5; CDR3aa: ASGTGTEQY
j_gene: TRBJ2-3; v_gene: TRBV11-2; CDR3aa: ASSLRRVAGAHADTQY
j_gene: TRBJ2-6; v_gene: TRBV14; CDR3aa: ASSQDSGYGRFVSGANVLT
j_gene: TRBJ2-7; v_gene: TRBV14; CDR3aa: ASSQVVRDRHHEQY
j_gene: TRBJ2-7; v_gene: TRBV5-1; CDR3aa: ASSLDTDLSYEQY
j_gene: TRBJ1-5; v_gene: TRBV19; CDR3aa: ASATGQGMYSNQPQH
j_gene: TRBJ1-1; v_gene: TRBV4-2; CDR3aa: ASSAKPGQLNTEAF
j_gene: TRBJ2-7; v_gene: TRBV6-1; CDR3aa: ASSVGPYYEQY
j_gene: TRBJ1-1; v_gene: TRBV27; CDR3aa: ASRIGNTEAF
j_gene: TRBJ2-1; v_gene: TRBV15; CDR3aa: ATSRTPRLAGGYNEQF
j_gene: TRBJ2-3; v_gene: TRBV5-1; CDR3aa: ASRVGDNVGDTQY
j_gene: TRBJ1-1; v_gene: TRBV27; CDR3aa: ASSQRGQSNTEAF
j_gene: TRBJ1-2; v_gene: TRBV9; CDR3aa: ASSVDLGVGDYGYT
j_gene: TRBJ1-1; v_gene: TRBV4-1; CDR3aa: ASSQDRSGAQAGQAF
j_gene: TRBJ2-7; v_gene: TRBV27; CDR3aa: ASTNRAGGFREQY
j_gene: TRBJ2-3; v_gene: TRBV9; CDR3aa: ASSVRDRVTDTQY
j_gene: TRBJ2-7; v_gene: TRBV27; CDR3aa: ASSSLRQPYEQY
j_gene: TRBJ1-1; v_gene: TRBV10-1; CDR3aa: ASSRDRVITEAF
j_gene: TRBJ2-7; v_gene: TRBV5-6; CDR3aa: ASSLRRSEQY
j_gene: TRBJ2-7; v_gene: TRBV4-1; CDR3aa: ASSQGPWQSYEQY
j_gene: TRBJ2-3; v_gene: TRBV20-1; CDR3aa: RLPTDTQY
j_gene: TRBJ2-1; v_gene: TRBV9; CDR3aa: ASSVVAGVLNEQF
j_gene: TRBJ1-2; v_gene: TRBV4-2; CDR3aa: ASTTKVGTGNYGYT
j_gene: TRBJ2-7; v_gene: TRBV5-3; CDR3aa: ARSELQGCNLYEQY
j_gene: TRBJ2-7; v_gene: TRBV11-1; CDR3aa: ASSLAPLHEAYEQY
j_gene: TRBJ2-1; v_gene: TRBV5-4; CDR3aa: ASSLGGSSYNEQF
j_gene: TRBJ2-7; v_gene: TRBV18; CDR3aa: ASSLVSPDEQY
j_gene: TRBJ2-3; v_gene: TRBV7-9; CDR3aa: ASSLHGGKSQY
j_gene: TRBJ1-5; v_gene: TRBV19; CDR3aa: ASTSIREGTGDYSNQPQH
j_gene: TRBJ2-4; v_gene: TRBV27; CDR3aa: AAGGGRAKNIQY
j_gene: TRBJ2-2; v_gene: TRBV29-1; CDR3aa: SVEDRATGELF
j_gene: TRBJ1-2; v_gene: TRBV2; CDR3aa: ASRRGGQVANYGYT
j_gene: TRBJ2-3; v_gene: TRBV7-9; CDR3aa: ASSPRRTSGHTDTQY
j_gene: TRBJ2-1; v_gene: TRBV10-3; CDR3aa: AIRSPGSSYNEQF
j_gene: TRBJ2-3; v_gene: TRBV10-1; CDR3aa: ASSRDSQDTQY
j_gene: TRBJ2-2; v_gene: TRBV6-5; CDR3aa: ASTRSGRDGELF
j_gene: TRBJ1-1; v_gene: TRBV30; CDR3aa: AWSVGTGSTEAF
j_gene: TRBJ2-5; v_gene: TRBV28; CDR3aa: ASRRSGSQETQY
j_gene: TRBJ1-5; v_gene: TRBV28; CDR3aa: ASSLWQAQGSNQPQH
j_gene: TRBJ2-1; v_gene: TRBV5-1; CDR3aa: ASSRNPSGDNEQF
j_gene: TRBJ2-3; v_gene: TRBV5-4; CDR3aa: ASSVAGGTDTQY
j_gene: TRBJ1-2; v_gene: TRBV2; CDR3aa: ASTMTQSGYT
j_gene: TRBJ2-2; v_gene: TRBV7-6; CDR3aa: ASSNQGGNTGELF
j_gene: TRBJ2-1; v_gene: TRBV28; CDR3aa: ASSSGIYGLYNEQF
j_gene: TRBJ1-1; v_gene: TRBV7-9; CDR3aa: ASSLAPGKEAF
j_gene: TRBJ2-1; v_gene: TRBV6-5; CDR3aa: ASSFSGRAGNEQF
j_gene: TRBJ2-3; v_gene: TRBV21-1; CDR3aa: ASSRGDKVLAGRSTDTQY